These 2 T cell receptor beta chains originate from one sample sequenced in a study of T cell repertoires in cytomegalovirus infection. Each CDR3 protein is one row after TCRdb ran MiXCR on the reads. Here the sample spans 300,000 to 450,000 distinct CDR3 sequences, approximately 18% being singletons. Sequenced sample: PBMCs. The receptors stem from a human donor in good health (CMV status not recorded). Some clones in this sample may be carry-over from other donors' samples.

This clonotype was picked up many times. CDR3 sequence: CASSLEGSKRTGELFF. The CDR3 DNA sequence: TGTGCCAGCAGCTTAGAGGGATCAAAACGCACCGGGGAGCTGTTTTTT. The rearrangement links TRBV7-2 to TRBJ2-2; D unresolved. The CDR3 sequence is 16 residues long. V lost 1 base to trimming and J lost 4 bases, with 13 bases between them. Germline V gene sequence: CDR1 SGHTA, CDR2 FQGNSA.

The V call is TRBV19, the J call TRBJ1-2; D not resolved. From germline, CDR1 is LNHDA and CDR2 SQIVND (reference sequence). V was trimmed by 7 bases and J by 8 bases, leaving 11 bases between them. The CDR3 has 11 amino acids. The CDR3: CASTWTGGYTF. CDR3 coding DNA: TGTGCCAGTACCTGGACGGGAGGCTACACCTTC. The full variable domain, with the rest looked up from reference TRBV19 and TRBJ1-2, is DGGITQSPKYLFRKEGQNVTLSCEQNLNHDAMYWYRQDPGQGLRLIYYSQIVNDFQKGDIAEGYSVSREKKESFPLTVTSAQKNPTAFYLCASTWTGGYTFGSGTRLTVV.